What follows is one TCR beta chain and its context. The specificity of this receptor is unknown. No qualities accompany the bases; no much larger clone lies one base away. The library was generated by multiplex PCR. These reads were obtained on an Illumina HiSeq 4000. TCR beta libraries were built with iRepertoire HTBI primers and Arm-PCR amplification of CDR3 regions. PCR products were gel purified before sequencing. As for the original processing: A total of roughly 65 TRBV and 14 TRBJ segments were identified across samples and were used for gene usage analysis of CDR3 amino acid clonotypes. COPE and FqMerger were used to merge the filtered high-quality paired reads into contigs. BLAST was used to align contigs to the IMGT TRBV, TRBD and TRBJ reference genes, and CDR3 was defined following IMGT. Any clonotype with a frequency above 0.1% was classified as a highly expanded clone. Shannon entropy was used to measure repertoire diversity, and the Gini coefficient was used to measure V-J evenness. A clonotype was considered public if more than one individual shared it. Using fastp trimming at Q25 and MiXCR clonotype assembly, TCRdb reanalyzed the public sequencing data and kept in-frame beta chains. Every distinct CDR3 protein forms one entry, paired with its most common genes and DNA. In this record, the V and J calls reflect TCRdb's handling and not the investigators' own analysis. The sample data list about 310,000 distinct CDR3 sequences, and over 15% of these were observed just once. The top ten hold roughly 35% of the sample.

This entry is derived from a study of regulatory T cells in long-lasting Graves disease (dated by TCRdb to the early 2020s). At the level of the whole study: Patients with newly diagnosed Graves' disease had been on antithyroid drugs for under 3 months. Patients with persistent Graves' disease were compared with patients with newly diagnosed Graves' disease using TCR sequencing and RNA sequencing of peripheral blood. The study was registered as a clinical trial and conducted in China. A total of about 35 samples underwent TCR sequencing: approximately 13 from persistent and about 20 from newly diagnosed Graves' disease patients.

The time point label, read with the paper, signifies: newly diagnosed GD, antithyroid drugs for less than 3 months. For both TCR sequencing and RNA sequencing, RNA was extracted from PBMCs using TRIzol. The diagnosis of Graves' disease followed American Thyroid Association guidelines. The patients came from an endocrinology department in Xi'an, China. Each patient gave roughly 10 milliliters of peripheral blood, collected in an EDTA anticoagulant tube. PBMCs were isolated by Ficoll Paque Plus density gradient separation without further T cell sorting. An Agilent 2100 Bioanalyzer and agarose gel were used to check RNA quality, and a NanoDrop 2000 was used to measure RNA concentration. Overall study results and their limits: The small sample size was acknowledged by the authors as a limitation that may reduce accuracy. Only peripheral blood was studied, because thyroid tissue, the primary lesion, was inaccessible. Persistent disease showed preferential use of TRBV28, TRBJ1-2 and TRBJ2-5, whereas newly diagnosed disease favored TRBV20-1 and TRBJ2-1. Compared with newly diagnosed patients, patients with persistent Graves' disease had lower TCR Shannon entropy and fewer highly expanded clones, which suggests clonal expansion. More public clonotypes were shared among persistent patients (2,741) than among newly diagnosed patients (more than 900). Only the TCR beta chain was sequenced and analyzed.

The CDR3 measures 15 amino acids from cysteine to phenylalanine. The sequence is cut down to CDR3 DNA, 45 bases in frame from base 1. CDR1 and CDR2 are drawn from the germline V gene: SGHDT, YYEEEE. The junction shows trimming of 4 bases on V and 7 bases on J, plus 19 bases between the germline ends. This receptor was obtained from a female donor with Graves disease. In this chain, TRBV5-6 is recombined with TRBJ2-3; the D segment could be TRBD1, given 6 matching bases. Sequenced here: peripheral blood mononuclear cells (PBMCs), sampled at new diagnosis, from a patient treated with antithyroid drugs. The sequence in DNA is TGTGCCAGCAGCGTCCTAGGGACACTGGGATATACGCAGTATTTT. This translates into CASSVLGTLGYTQYF.